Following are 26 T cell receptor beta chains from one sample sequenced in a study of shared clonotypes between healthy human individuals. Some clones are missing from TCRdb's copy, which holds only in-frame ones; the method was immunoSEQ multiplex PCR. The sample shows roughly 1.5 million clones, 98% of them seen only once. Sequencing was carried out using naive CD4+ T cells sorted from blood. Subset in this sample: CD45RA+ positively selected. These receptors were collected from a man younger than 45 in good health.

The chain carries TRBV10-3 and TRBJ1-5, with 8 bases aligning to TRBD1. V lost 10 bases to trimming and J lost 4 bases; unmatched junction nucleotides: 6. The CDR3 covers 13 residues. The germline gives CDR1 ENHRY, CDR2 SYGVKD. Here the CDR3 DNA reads TGTGCCACCACGACAGGGGCTAATCAGCCCCAGCATTTT. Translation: CATTTGANQPQHF.

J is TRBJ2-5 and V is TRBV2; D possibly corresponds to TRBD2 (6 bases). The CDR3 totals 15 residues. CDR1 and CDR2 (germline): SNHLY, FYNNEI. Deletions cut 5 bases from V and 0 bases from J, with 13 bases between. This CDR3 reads CASSSSGRNQETQYF. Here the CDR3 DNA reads TGTGCCAGCAGTAGTAGCGGAAGAAACCAAGAGACCCAGTACTTC.

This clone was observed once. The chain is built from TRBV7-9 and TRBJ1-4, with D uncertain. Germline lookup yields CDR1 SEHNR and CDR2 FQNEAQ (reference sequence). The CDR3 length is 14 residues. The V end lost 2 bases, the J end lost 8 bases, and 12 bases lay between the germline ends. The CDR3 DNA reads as TGTGCCAGCAGCTTACGGACCGTGGGGGAAAAACTGTTTTTT. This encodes CASSLRTVGEKLFF.

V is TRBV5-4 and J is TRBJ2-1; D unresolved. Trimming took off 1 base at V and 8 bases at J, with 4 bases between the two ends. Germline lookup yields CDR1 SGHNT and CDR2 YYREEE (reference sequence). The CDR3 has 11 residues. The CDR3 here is CASSLSYEQFF. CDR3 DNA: TGTGCCAGCAGCTTGTCTTATGAGCAGTTCTTC. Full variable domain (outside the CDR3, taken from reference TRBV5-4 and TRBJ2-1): ETGVTQSPTHLIKTRGQQVTLRCSSQSGHNTVSWYQQALGQGPQFIFQYYREEENGRGNFPPRFSGLQFPNYSSELNVNALELDDSALYLCASSLSYEQFFGPGTRLTVL.

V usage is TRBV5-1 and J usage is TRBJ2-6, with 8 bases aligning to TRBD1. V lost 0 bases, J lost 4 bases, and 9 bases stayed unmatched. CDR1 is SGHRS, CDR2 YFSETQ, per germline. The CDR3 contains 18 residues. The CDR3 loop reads CASSLVGGQGEGANVLTF. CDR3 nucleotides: TGCGCCAGCAGCTTGGTGGGCGGACAGGGTGAGGGGGCCAACGTCCTGACTTTC.

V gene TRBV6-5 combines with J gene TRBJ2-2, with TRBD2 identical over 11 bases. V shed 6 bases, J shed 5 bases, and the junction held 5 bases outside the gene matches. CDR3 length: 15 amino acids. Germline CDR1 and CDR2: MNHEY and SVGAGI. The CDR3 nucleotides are TGTGCCAGCAGCTCACTAGCGGGAGATACCGGGGAGCTGTTTTTT. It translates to CASSSLAGDTGELFF.

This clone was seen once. Here the CDR3 reads CSVGAGPGYTF. CDR3 sequence (DNA): TGCAGCGTTGGGGCAGGGCCAGGCTACACCTTC. This chain links TRBV29-1 with TRBJ1-2, with D perhaps TRBD1 (5 bases). The germline gives CDR1 SQVTM, CDR2 ANQGSEA. The CDR3 totals 11 residues. Deletions cut 4 bases from V and 8 bases from J, with 11 bases between.

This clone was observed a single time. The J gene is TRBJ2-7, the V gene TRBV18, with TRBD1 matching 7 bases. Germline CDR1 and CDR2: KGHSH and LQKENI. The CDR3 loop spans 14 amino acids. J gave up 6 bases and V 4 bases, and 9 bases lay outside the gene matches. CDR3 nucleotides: TGTGCCAGCTCACTACTCGGACAGGTTAGCGAGCAGTACTTC. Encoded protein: CASSLLGQVSEQYF.

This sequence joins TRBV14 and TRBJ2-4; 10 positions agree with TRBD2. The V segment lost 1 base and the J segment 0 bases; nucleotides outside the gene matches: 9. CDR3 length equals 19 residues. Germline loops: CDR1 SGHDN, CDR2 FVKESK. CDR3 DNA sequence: TGTGCCAGCAGCCAAGCTCCTAGCGGGAGCCTTCTAGCCAAAAACATTCAGTACTTC. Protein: CASSQAPSGSLLAKNIQYF.

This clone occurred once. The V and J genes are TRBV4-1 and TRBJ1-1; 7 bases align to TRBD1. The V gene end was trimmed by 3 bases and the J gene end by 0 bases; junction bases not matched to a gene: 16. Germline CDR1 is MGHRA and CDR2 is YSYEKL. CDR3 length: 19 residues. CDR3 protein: CASSHRGPGQPRMNTEAFF. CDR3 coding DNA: TGCGCCAGCAGCCATCGCGGGCCGGGACAGCCAAGAATGAACACTGAAGCTTTCTTT.

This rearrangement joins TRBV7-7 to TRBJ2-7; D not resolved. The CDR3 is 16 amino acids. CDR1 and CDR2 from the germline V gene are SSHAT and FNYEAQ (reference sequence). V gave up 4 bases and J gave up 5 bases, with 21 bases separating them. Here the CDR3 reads CASSYPQPPGGHEQYF. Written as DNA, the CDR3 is TGTGCCAGCAGCTACCCCCAGCCCCCCGGCGGCCACGAGCAGTACTTC. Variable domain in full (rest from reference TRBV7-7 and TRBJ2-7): GAGVSQSPRYKVTKRGQDVTLRCDPISSHATLYWYQQALGQGPEFLTYFNYEAQPDKSGLPSDRFSAERPEGSISTLTIQRTEQRDSAMYRCASSYPQPPGGHEQYFGPGTRLTVT.

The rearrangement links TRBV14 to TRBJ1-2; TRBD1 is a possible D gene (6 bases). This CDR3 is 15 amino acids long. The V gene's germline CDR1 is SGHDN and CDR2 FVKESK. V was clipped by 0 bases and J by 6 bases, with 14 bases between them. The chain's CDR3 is CASSQEARAGDGYTF. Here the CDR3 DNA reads TGTGCCAGCAGCCAAGAAGCCCGGGCAGGGGATGGCTACACCTTC.

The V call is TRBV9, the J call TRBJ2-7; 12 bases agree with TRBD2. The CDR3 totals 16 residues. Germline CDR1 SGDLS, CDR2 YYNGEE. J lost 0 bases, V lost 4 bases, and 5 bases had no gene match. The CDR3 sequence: CASSPRLAGDSYEQYF. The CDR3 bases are TGTGCCAGCAGCCCGAGACTAGCGGGAGACTCCTACGAGCAGTACTTC.

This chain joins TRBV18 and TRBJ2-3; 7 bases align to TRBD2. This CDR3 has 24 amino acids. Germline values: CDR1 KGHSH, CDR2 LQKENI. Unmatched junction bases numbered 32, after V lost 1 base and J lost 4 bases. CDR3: CASSPLAGQERPSDGGSFADTQYF. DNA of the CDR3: TGTGCCAGCTCACCACTGGCGGGTCAAGAACGCCCTTCGGATGGCGGGAGTTTTGCAGATACGCAGTATTTT.

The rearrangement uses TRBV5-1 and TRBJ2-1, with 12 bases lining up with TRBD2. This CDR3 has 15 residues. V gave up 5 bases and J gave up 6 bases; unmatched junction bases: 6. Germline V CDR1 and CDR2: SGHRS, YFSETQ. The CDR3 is CASRPTSGRSNEQFF. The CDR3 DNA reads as TGCGCCAGCAGACCTACTAGCGGGAGGTCCAATGAGCAGTTCTTC.

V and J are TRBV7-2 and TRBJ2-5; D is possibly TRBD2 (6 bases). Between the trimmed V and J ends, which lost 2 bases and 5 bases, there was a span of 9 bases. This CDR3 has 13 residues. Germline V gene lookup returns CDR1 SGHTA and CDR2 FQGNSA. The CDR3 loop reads CASSLSGGETQYF. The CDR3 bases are TGTGCCAGCAGCTTAAGTGGGGGGGAGACCCAGTACTTC.

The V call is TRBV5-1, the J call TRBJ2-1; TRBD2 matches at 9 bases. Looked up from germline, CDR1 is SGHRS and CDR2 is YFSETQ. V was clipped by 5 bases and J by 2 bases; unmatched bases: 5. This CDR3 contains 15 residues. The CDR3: CASRLLAGAYNEQFF. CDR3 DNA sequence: TGCGCCAGCAGGCTCTTAGCGGGAGCCTACAATGAGCAGTTCTTC.

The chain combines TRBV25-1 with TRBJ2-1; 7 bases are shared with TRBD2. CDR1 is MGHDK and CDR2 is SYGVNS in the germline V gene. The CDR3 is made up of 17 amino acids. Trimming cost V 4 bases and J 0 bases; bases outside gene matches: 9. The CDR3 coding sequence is TGTGCCAGCAGTGGGCACCAGCGGGAAGGCTCCTACAATGAGCAGTTCTTC. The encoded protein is CASSGHQREGSYNEQFF.

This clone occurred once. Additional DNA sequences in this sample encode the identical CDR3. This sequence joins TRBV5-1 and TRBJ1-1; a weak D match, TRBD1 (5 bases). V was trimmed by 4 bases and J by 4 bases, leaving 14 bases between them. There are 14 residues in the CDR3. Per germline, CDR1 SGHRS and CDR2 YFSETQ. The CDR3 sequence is CASSKDRVGTEAFF. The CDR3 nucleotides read TGCGCCAGCAGCAAAGACAGAGTAGGCACTGAAGCTTTCTTT.

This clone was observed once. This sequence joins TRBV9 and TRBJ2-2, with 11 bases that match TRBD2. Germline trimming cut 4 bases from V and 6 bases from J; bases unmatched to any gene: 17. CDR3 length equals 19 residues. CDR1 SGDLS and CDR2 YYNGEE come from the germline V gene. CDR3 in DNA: TGTGCCAGCAGCACAACATTTTTAGCGGGAGGGCCTCCGGCCGGGGAGCTGTTTTTT. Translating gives CASSTTFLAGGPPAGELFF.

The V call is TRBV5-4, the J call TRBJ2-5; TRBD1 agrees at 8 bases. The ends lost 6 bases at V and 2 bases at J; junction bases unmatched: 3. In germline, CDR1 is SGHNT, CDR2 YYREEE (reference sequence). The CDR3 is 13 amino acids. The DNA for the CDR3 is TGTGCCAGCAACAACAGGGGGCAAGAGACCCAGTACTTC. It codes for CASNNRGQETQYF.

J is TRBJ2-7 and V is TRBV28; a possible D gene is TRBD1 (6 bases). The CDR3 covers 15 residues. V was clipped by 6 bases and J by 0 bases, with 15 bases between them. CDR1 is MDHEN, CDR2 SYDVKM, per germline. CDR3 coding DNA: TGTGCCAGCAGCGCAAGACAGGCGAGCTCCTACGAGCAGTACTTC. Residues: CASSARQASSYEQYF.

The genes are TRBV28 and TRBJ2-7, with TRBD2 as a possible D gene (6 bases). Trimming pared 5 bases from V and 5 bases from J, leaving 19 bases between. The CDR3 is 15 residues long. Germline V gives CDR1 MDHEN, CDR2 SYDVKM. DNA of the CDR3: TGTGCCAGCAGTGCCACCGTCCCTGGGGGGAACGAGCAGTACTTC. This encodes CASSATVPGGNEQYF.

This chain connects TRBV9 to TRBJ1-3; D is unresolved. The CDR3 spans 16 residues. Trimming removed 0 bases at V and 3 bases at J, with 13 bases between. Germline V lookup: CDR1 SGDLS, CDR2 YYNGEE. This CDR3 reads CASSVELGSVGNTIYF. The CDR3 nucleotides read TGTGCCAGCAGCGTAGAGCTGGGAAGCGTTGGAAACACCATATATTTT.

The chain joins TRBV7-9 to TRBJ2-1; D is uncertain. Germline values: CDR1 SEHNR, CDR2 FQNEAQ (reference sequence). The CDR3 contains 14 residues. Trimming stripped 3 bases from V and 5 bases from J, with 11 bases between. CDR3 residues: CASSFGQQNNEQFF. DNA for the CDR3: TGTGCCAGCAGCTTCGGGCAGCAAAACAATGAGCAGTTCTTC.

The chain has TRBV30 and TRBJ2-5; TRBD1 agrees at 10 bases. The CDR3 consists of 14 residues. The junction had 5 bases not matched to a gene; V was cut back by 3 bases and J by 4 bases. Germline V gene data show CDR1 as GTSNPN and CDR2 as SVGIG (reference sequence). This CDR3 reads CAWRGDRGRETQYF. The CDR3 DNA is TGTGCCTGGAGAGGGGACAGGGGAAGAGAGACCCAGTACTTC.